A selection of T cell receptor beta chains follows, all from one sample in a study of T cells in Graves' hyperthyroidism and ophthalmopathy. MiXCR, run by TCRdb on the multiplex PCR reads, gives a single entry per CDR3 protein. The sample holds a few hundred thousand distinct CDR3 sequences, approximately 18% seen once. Sequencing was done on a sample of blood. The receptors were gathered from a man aged 18 to 35 with Graves' ophthalmopathy. Each CDR3 is given with its conserved first and last residue.

CDR3,V
CASSIPQEAIGEKLFF,TRBV7-9
CASSQLPGQPQHF,TRBV4-1
CSAGTGGDGYTF,TRBV20-1
CASSLDFRRNSGANVLTF,TRBV11-2
CASRGTSHYEQFF,TRBV3-1
CAGSNGGGTDTQYF,TRBV12-3/TRBV12-4
CASSLGQGVTGELFF,TRBV12-3/TRBV12-4
CASSWGGYTF,TRBV7-2
CASSASRGLAKNIQYF,TRBV9
CASSLSAGGLRNTIYF,TRBV27
CASSLGLAGGSAYEQYF,TRBV12-3/TRBV12-4
CASRPLSSIHSNQPQHF,TRBV27
CASSKGGGVNTEAFF,TRBV5-1
CASSPTLPPTDTQYF,TRBV7-8
CATQGMGAVSYTF,TRBV15
CASSLFWAQGNTEAFF,TRBV5-4
CSVPGDRGTPSYEQYF,TRBV20-1
CASSPRTSGGPNTGELFF,TRBV6-1
CSAGNSGGRGEQFF,TRBV20-1
CAIGREEQFF,TRBV10-3
CSVLRGYEQYF,TRBV29-1
CSASPTSRETQYF,TRBV20-1
CASRPGTGRERGDTDTQYF,TRBV7-2
CASSTGQGWGGGISYEQYF,TRBV2
CASSGLTSSGEQFF,TRBV9
CASSLTNPLNEQFF,TRBV5-1
CATSRTGLGVNEQFF,TRBV24-1
CASTPGWDRDHEQYF,TRBV7-9
CASSNIVALGADTQYF,TRBV11-2
CASSPTRGAYEQYF,TRBV7-2
CASRGPNTEAFF,TRBV7-3
CASSSYRQIYGYTF,TRBV7-2
CASSVLSGIYNEKLFF,TRBV27
CASSLGPGRKYF,TRBV13
CAISEQEDNEQFF,TRBV10-3
CASSEKGRGLEAFF,TRBV2
CASRGSGDSHYEQYF,TRBV6-1
CASSQDVRGVEETQYF,TRBV4-1
CAGSLSNGGGETQYF,TRBV11-2
CASHGIGEGADTQYF,TRBV28
CSARVGGHYNEQFF,TRBV20-1